This TCR beta chain was captured by sequencing in a study of radiotherapy plus CTLA-4 blockade in lung cancer. Background on the study: Of all patients, around 20% responded objectively and roughly 31% showed disease control. Whole-study results and caveats: Strongest reported response predictors: early blood clone changes and post-radiation interferon-beta. There was expansion of tumor-derived TCR clones in blood after radiotherapy plus ipilimumab.

Profiled with immunoSEQ multiplex PCR; TCRdb holds only in-frame clones, not every one. The repertoire holds under 40,000 clones, with roughly 71% as singletons. This clone was picked up one time. Antigen unknown. Patients in the study, people with chemo-refractory metastatic non-small-cell lung cancer, received focal radiation plus ipilimumab CTLA-4 blockade. V trimming: 5 bases; J trimming: 8 bases; junction bases outside the gene matches: 13. Per germline, CDR1 SGDLS and CDR2 YYNGEE. The CDR3 contains 16 residues. The chain couples TRBV9 to TRBJ2-1, with 10 bases fitting TRBD2. The sample in question was peripheral blood, obtained from a patient treated with radiotherapy plus ipilimumab. The clonotype was recovered from a human donor with non-small cell lung cancer who had stable disease on radiotherapy plus ipilimumab. The CDR3: CASRAQPAGGRHEQFF. Here the CDR3 DNA reads TGTGCCAGCAGGGCCCAACCAGCGGGAGGGCGGCATGAGCAGTTCTTC.